What follows are 19 T cell receptor beta chains derived from one specimen sequenced in a study of T-cell reconstitution after alpha-beta-depleted transplantation in children. Preparation of the TCRbeta library used unique molecular identifiers. TCRdb called the PCR reads again in MiXCR, with one record for every CDR3 protein. The sample contains about 1,000,000 distinct CDR3 sequences, about 29% of which appear only once. This specimen was PBMCs, mostly from graft donor cells, taken 360 days after TCRalphabeta/CD19-depleted stem cell transplant. The receptors here all came from a boy in the first two years of life who had a stem cell transplant for SCID, so the T cells may come from the graft donor.

The genes are TRBV4-1 and TRBJ2-7; 9 nucleotides line up with TRBD1. The CDR3 runs 16 residues. V trimming: 3 bases; J trimming: 2 bases; junction bases outside the gene matches: 8. Germline CDR1 is MGHRA and CDR2 is YSYEKL. The CDR3: CASSHGTGNWAYEQYF. DNA for the CDR3: TGCGCCAGCAGCCACGGGACAGGGAATTGGGCCTACGAGCAGTACTTC.

This clonotype was found a few times. This sequence joins TRBV7-9 and TRBJ1-5, with D perhaps matching TRBD1 (5 bases). Germline V CDR1 and CDR2: SEHNR, FQNEAQ (reference sequence). The CDR3 is 14 amino acids. The ends were cut back, 5 bases at V and 3 bases at J, with 11 bases in the middle. The CDR3 protein is CASSARDYNQPQHF. The DNA of the CDR3 is TGTGCCAGCAGCGCCCGGGACTACAATCAGCCCCAGCATTTT.

The CDR3 loop reads CSAAYTGGNQPQHF. CDR3 sequence (DNA): TGCAGTGCTGCCTATACAGGGGGCAATCAGCCCCAGCATTTT. This sequence joins TRBV20-1 and TRBJ1-5, with TRBD1 identical over 7 bases. After removal of 5 bases from V and 2 bases from J, the junction contained 6 bases not matched to a gene. This CDR3 has 14 residues. Germline V gene data show CDR1 as DFQATT and CDR2 as SNEGSKA (reference sequence).

The rearrangement uses TRBV5-1 and TRBJ2-7, with D uncertain. The CDR3 is 14 amino acids. Per germline, CDR1 SGHRS and CDR2 YFSETQ. Between the trimmed V and J ends, which lost 4 bases and 2 bases, there was a span of 13 bases. For the CDR3, the DNA is TGCGCCAGCAGCGTAGCCCCACAGACCTACGAGCAGTACTTC. Protein sequence: CASSVAPQTYEQYF.

This chain uses TRBV10-3 with TRBJ2-1; TRBD1 aligns across 8 bases. This CDR3 is built from 11 residues. V shed 5 bases, J shed 12 bases, and the junction held 3 bases outside the gene matches. Germline V CDR1 and CDR2: ENHRY, SYGVKD. Here the CDR3 reads CAISNTGGQFF. CDR3 nucleotide sequence: TGTGCCATCAGTAACACAGGGGGGCAGTTCTTC.

The J gene is TRBJ2-7, the V gene TRBV15; perhaps TRBD2 as D (5 bases). V shed 4 bases and J shed 2 bases, with 18 bases lying between them. CDR1 and CDR2 (germline): LNHNV, YYDKDF (reference sequence). This CDR3 spans 16 amino acids. CDR3 residues: CATSKDPLYGTYEQYF. CDR3 sequence (DNA): TGTGCCACCAGCAAAGACCCACTATACGGGACCTACGAGCAGTACTTC. The full variable domain, rest sourced from reference TRBV15 and TRBJ2-7, is DAMVIQNPRYQVTQFGKPVTLSCSQTLNHNVMYWYQQKSSQAPKLLFHYYDKDFNNEADTPDNFQSRRPNTSFCFLDIRSPGLGDTAMYLCATSKDPLYGTYEQYFGPGTRLTVT.

This clonotype was seen a few times. This rearrangement joins TRBV12-3 or TRBV12-4 to TRBJ1-3; D may be TRBD1 (5 bases). This CDR3 has 14 amino acids. The V and J ends lost 10 bases and 0 bases respectively, with 13 bases between them. CDR3 protein: CATSRDRSGNTIYF. CDR3 DNA: TGTGCCACAAGCCGGGACCGCTCTGGAAACACCATATATTTT.

This clonotype has a handful of counts. The chain is built from TRBV30 and TRBJ2-1; D gene uncertain. The V and J ends lost 2 bases and 1 base respectively, with 12 bases between them. The CDR3 has 15 residues. CDR1 GTSNPN and CDR2 SVGIG come from the germline V gene (reference sequence). The CDR3 nucleotides are TGTGCCTGGAGTCCCCGGGTAGGGTCCTACAATGAGCAGTTCTTC. It is translated as CAWSPRVGSYNEQFF.

This chain joins TRBV12-3 or TRBV12-4 and TRBJ2-2, with 7 bases lining up with TRBD1. There are 12 residues in the CDR3. V shed 7 bases, J shed 6 bases, and the junction held 2 bases outside the gene matches. The CDR3 loop is CASTQGAGELFF. In nucleotides, the CDR3 is TGTGCCAGCACCCAGGGGGCCGGGGAGCTGTTTTTT.

The chain carries TRBV5-1 and TRBJ1-1, with 9 bases identical to TRBD1. Per the germline V gene, CDR1 is SGHRS and CDR2 is YFSETQ. The CDR3 covers 18 residues. Losses at the gene ends were 0 bases for V and 0 bases for J; bases not matched to a gene: 9. The CDR3: CASSLARDRVGMNTEAFF. The DNA of the CDR3 is TGCGCCAGCAGCTTGGCCAGGGACAGGGTAGGAATGAACACTGAAGCTTTCTTT.

V usage is TRBV6-5 and J usage is TRBJ1-1; a possible D gene is TRBD1 (5 bases). There are 17 residues in the CDR3. V was pared by 2 bases and J by 0 bases, with 16 bases between. Germline V CDR1 and CDR2: MNHEY, SVGAGI. In DNA, the CDR3 is TGTGCCAGCAGTTACGGGGCCAGAGAGGGGATGAACACTGAAGCTTTCTTT. Translation: CASSYGAREGMNTEAFF.

The rearrangement joins TRBV27 to TRBJ2-5, with a weak D call TRBD2 (6 bases). With 6 bases removed from V and 0 bases from J, the gap between germline ends came to 17 bases. The CDR3 spans 16 residues. Germline V gives CDR1 MNHEY, CDR2 SMNVEV (reference sequence). In nucleotides, the CDR3 is TGTGCCAGCAGCCCAGCGGGTCCCCGACACCAAGAGACCCAGTACTTC. Amino acids: CASSPAGPRHQETQYF.

This clonotype occurred a few times. This chain joins TRBV20-1 and TRBJ2-6; TRBD1 is a possible D gene (6 bases). CDR3 length equals 18 residues. Trimming pared 0 bases from V and 3 bases from J, leaving 18 bases between. Germline CDR1 is DFQATT and CDR2 is SNEGSKA (reference sequence). The CDR3 sequence is CSARDGQPNSGGANVLTF. In DNA, the CDR3 is TGCAGTGCTAGAGACGGACAGCCGAACTCTGGTGGGGCCAACGTCCTGACTTTC.

This clonotype was seen a handful of times. The V and J genes are TRBV4-2 and TRBJ2-1; no clear D gene. V lost 3 bases and J 6 bases, leaving 15 bases between the germline ends. This CDR3 region has 15 residues. Germline-derived CDR1 and CDR2 are LGHNA and YNFKEQ. CDR3 sequence reads: CASSQVDMKLNEQFF. The CDR3, as DNA: TGTGCCAGCAGCCAGGTCGACATGAAACTCAATGAGCAGTTCTTC.

The V gene is TRBV7-3, the J gene TRBJ2-3, with D perhaps TRBD2 (7 bases). The ends were cut back, 1 base at V and 0 bases at J, with 14 bases in the middle. The CDR3 contains 17 residues. Germline-derived CDR1 and CDR2 are SGHTA and FQGTGA. This CDR3 is CASSLRGGGPSTDTQYF. CDR3 in DNA: TGTGCCAGCAGCTTAAGAGGGGGGGGACCGAGCACAGATACGCAGTATTTT.

The chain carries TRBV15 and TRBJ2-5; D is unresolved. The germline V gene encodes CDR1 LNHNV and CDR2 YYDKDF (reference sequence). Deletions cut 3 bases from V and 2 bases from J, with 13 bases between. The CDR3 spans 15 residues. DNA for the CDR3: TGTGCCACCAGCAGGGACGGCACAACTCAAGAGACCCAGTACTTC. Protein product: CATSRDGTTQETQYF.

The chain couples TRBV20-1 to TRBJ2-1; D tentatively reads TRBD1 or TRBD2 (5 bases each). This CDR3 is 19 amino acids long. CDR1 is DFQATT, CDR2 SNEGSKA, per germline (reference sequence). The V and J ends lost 1 base and 4 bases respectively, with 26 bases between them. The CDR3 protein is CSARALMVTRPGTYNEQFF. DNA of the CDR3: TGCAGTGCTAGAGCCCTAATGGTAACCCGACCAGGGACGTACAATGAGCAGTTCTTC.

The rearrangement uses TRBV5-1 and TRBJ2-5; D may be TRBD1 or TRBD2 (5 bases each). Per the germline V gene, CDR1 is SGHRS and CDR2 is YFSETQ. The CDR3 has 15 residues. V was cut by 0 bases and J by 1 base, with 10 bases left in between. Here the CDR3 DNA reads TGCGCCAGCAGCTTGGACGAGGGGCTCCAAGAGACCCAGTACTTC. This codes for CASSLDEGLQETQYF.

The gene calls are TRBV3-1 and TRBJ2-3; TRBD2 matches 9 bases. Looked up from germline, CDR1 is LGHDT and CDR2 is YNNKEL (reference sequence). CDR3 size: 15 residues. V shed 4 bases, J shed 7 bases, and the junction held 9 bases outside the gene matches. DNA for the CDR3: TGTGCCAGCAGCCTACTTAGCGGGGGAGAGAATACGCAGTATTTT. As protein: CASSLLSGGENTQYF.